Listed below are T cell receptor beta chains from one sample, sequenced in a study of T cell responses to AZD1222 COVID-19 vaccine. Measured with immunoSEQ multiplex PCR; TCRdb has only the in-frame clones, and not every one. In the table there are fewer than 80,000 clones, roughly 88% of which are singletons. The sequencing here drew on peripheral blood, taken 28 days after the second dose of the MenACWY control vaccine. The source of these receptors is an adult who received the MenACWY meningococcal vaccine as a control. Both conserved end residues are part of each CDR3.

>TRBJ1-6|TRBV4-3
CASRTGNSPLHF
>TRBJ2-7|TRBV5-1
CASSLGSIYEQYF
>TRBJ1-1|TRBV6-1
CASSEWGLGDTEAFF
>TRBJ2-2|TRBV19
CASTPGQSAPLIDTGELFF
>TRBJ2-1|TRBV7-3
CAPLLAKSYNEQFF
>TRBJ2-5|TRBV5-4
CASSRTVYQETQYF
>TRBJ1-5|TRBV6-4
CANLDSLCNQPQHF
>TRBJ2-1|TRBV9
CASSRSGGAQNEQFF
>TRBJ1-4|TRBV6-4
CASRGQERGGVGEKLFF
>TRBJ1-5|TRBV7-2
CASSFSGGNQPQHF
>TRBJ2-7|TRBV13
CASSLGQVTYEQYF
>TRBJ1-4|TRBV6-5
CASGPGPTKKLFF
>TRBJ1-1|TRBV5-4
CASSGPGLNTEAFF
>TRBJ1-6|TRBV19
CASSIGGSYNSPLHF
>TRBJ1-5|TRBV11-2
CASSRDGIIGQPQHF
>TRBJ1-6|TRBV30
CAWSVQAGLLSPLHF
>TRBJ2-7|TRBV4-1
CASSQPGTATYEQYF
>TRBJ2-7|TRBV29-1
CSVEGQRKYEQYF
>TRBJ2-1|TRBV30
CAWSVGLGDNEQFF
>TRBJ2-1|TRBV7-8
CASSSLGLAGGRNSYNEQFF
>TRBJ1-3|TRBV9
CASSVSGSGNTIYF
>TRBJ1-4|TRBV11-2
CASSPKDRGGKLFF
>TRBJ2-3|TRBV9
CASSVSDLTDTQYF
>TRBJ2-7|TRBV12-3/TRBV12-4
CASSPGYEQYF
>TRBJ2-5|TRBV21-1
CASSATVSQYF
>TRBJ1-2|TRBV4-1
CASSQDGGTYYGYTF
>TRBJ2-3|TRBV6-5
CASSYGSGQGTDTQYF
>TRBJ2-4|TRBV3-1/TRBV3-2
CASSQIEQGIQYF
>TRBJ2-7|TRBV18
CASSPTRGVSYEQYF
>TRBJ2-4|TRBV30
CAWRLAGGNIQYF
>TRBJ1-1|TRBV19
CASSIPRRNTEAFF
>TRBJ1-6|TRBV27
CASSPPLGLSSYNSPLHF
>TRBJ2-2|TRBV19
CASSTDRGELFF
>TRBJ1-2|TRBV2
CASRVDRDGYTF
>TRBJ2-1|TRBV10-3
CAASSGGATPEQFF
>TRBJ1-2|TRBV6-5
CASSPTGTAYGYTF
>TRBJ1-2|TRBV28
CASSLRGRDYGYTF
>TRBJ1-2|TRBV5-1
CASSLVGYDGYTF
>TRBJ1-2|TRBV18
CASSPVDGINYGYTF
>TRBJ1-1|TRBV2
CASSEGQATEAFF
>TRBJ2-5|TRBV18
CASSPGAGEGETQYF
>TRBJ2-5|TRBV2
CASAPGSQETQYF
>TRBJ1-5|TRBV7-9
CASSLGSSYSNQPQHF